This TCR beta chain was captured by sequencing in a study of T cells in Graves' hyperthyroidism and ophthalmopathy. This clonotype was seen repeatedly, ten times or more. What it recognizes is unknown. It was RNA transcripts that yielded the amplified TCR beta CDR3 regions. With the HTBI primer set, the TCR CDR3 went through a first round of RT-PCR. Each CDR3 protein gets one entry after TCRdb re-called the multiplex PCR reads with MiXCR. The sample yields roughly 510,000 distinct CDR3 sequences, about 20% seen once. Points from the study as a whole: Blood also showed most of the thyroid clonotypes that were expanded above 0.001. Before onset, by a median of approximately 6.2 months, the model predicted ophthalmopathy.

V gave up 4 bases and J gave up 4 bases; unmatched junction bases: 6. Germline CDR1 is DFQATT and CDR2 is SNEGSKA (reference sequence). The CDR3 has 13 residues. Stable hyperthyroidism: no ophthalmopathy progression over 18 months of follow-up. Diagnosing involved the use of clinical symptoms, serum thyroxine and TRAb, thyroid ultrasound and orbital computed tomography. The gene calls are TRBV20-1 and TRBJ2-7; 8 positions match TRBD2. Specimen: blood. The TCR was taken from a man aged 18 to 30 with Graves' hyperthyroidism. CDR3 amino acids: CSAMGSGVYEQYF. For the CDR3, the DNA is TGCAGTGCTATGGGTAGCGGGGTGTACGAGCAGTACTTC.